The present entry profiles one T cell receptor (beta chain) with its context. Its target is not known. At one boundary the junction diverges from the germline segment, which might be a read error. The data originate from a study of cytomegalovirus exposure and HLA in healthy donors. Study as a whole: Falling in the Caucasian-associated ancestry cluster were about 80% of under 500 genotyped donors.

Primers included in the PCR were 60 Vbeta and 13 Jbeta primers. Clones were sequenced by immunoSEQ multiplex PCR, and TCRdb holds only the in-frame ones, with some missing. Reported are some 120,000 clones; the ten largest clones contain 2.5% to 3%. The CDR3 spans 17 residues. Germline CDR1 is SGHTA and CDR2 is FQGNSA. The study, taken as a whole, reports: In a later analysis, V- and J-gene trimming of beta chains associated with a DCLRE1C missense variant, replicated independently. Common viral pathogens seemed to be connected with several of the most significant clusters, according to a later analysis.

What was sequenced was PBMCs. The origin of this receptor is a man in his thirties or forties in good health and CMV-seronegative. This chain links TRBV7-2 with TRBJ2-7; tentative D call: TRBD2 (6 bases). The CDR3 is CAGSPRGAFKRTYEQYF. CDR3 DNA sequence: TGTGCCGGCAGCCCCCGCGGGGCCTTCAAGAGAACCTACGAGCAGTACTTC. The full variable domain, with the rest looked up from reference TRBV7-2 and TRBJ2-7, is GAGVSQSPSNKVTEKGKDVELRCDPISGHTALYWYRQSLGQGLEFLIYFQGNSAPDKSGLPSDRFSAERTGGSVSTLTIQRTQQEDSAVYLCAGSPRGAFKRTYEQYFGPGTRLTVT.